One and the same sample provided the 26 T cell receptor beta chains below, sequenced in a study of T cells in Graves' hyperthyroidism and ophthalmopathy. What was amplified from RNA transcripts were TCR beta CDR3 regions. The study used the HTBI primer set for a first-round RT-PCR of the TCR CDR3. TCRdb re-derived calls from the multiplex PCR reads in MiXCR, one entry per CDR3 protein. The data contain about 770,000 distinct CDR3 sequences, 15% to 20% of them singletons. Sequencing input: blood. These receptors originate from a woman between 50 and 59 years old with Graves' hyperthyroidism that later progressed to Graves' ophthalmopathy.

The chain carries TRBV10-1 and TRBJ2-4, with 11 bases that match TRBD2. Trimming removed 4 bases from V and 5 bases from J; junction bases left unmatched: 1. The CDR3 totals 14 residues. CDR1 and CDR2 (germline): WNHNN, SYGVQD (reference sequence). The CDR3 region is CASSGGLAENIQYF. The CDR3 DNA follows: TGCGCCAGCAGTGGGGGACTAGCGGAAAACATTCAGTACTTC.

Ten or more counts support this clonotype. V gene TRBV15 combines with J gene TRBJ1-1, with no clear D. Deletions cut 0 bases from V and 3 bases from J, with 8 bases between. The CDR3 spans 14 residues. Germline lookup yields CDR1 LNHNV and CDR2 YYDKDF (reference sequence). The CDR3 coding sequence is TGTGCCACCAGCAGAGATCGGCAGTACACTGAAGCTTTCTTT. Its translation: CATSRDRQYTEAFF.

This clonotype was detected ten times or more. This chain uses TRBV5-1 with TRBJ1-1; tentatively, D is TRBD1 (6 bases). Between the trimmed V and J ends, which lost 4 bases and 0 bases, there was a span of 19 bases. The germline V gene has CDR1 SGHRS and CDR2 YFSETQ. This CDR3 spans 17 amino acids. CDR3 amino acids: CASSPRGGHPMNTEAFF. Here the CDR3 DNA reads TGCGCCAGCAGCCCGCGGGGGGGACACCCGATGAACACTGAAGCTTTCTTT.

This clonotype was detected ten times or more. V gene TRBV2 combines with J gene TRBJ2-5; the match to TRBD2 covers 13 bases. Germline V lookup: CDR1 SNHLY, CDR2 FYNNEI. CDR3 length: 16 residues. The J segment lost 5 bases and the V segment lost 8 bases, leaving 11 bases of the junction unmatched. CDR3 sequence: CASGLPGLAGTETQYF. In DNA, the CDR3 is TGTGCCAGCGGGTTACCGGGACTAGCGGGGACGGAGACCCAGTACTTC.

In its sample, this clonotype was seen many times. The chain carries TRBV20-1 and TRBJ2-7, with TRBD1 matching 7 bases. CDR3 size: 15 residues. CDR1 and CDR2 (germline): DFQATT, SNEGSKA (reference sequence). The V gene end was trimmed by 6 bases and the J gene end by 0 bases; junction bases not matched to a gene: 11. CDR3 protein: CSATTGLYSSYEQYF. CDR3 sequence (DNA): TGCAGTGCAACGACAGGGTTATATAGCTCCTACGAGCAGTACTTC.

The J gene is TRBJ1-1, the V gene TRBV20-1; D is uncertain. CDR1 and CDR2 (germline): DFQATT, SNEGSKA (reference sequence). The CDR3 runs 14 residues. V lost 3 bases and J 0 bases, leaving 11 bases between the germline ends. CDR3 protein: CSASLLGLNTEAFF. CDR3 in DNA: TGCAGTGCTAGTCTGCTGGGCCTGAACACTGAAGCTTTCTTT.

This clonotype was seen more than once but under ten times. V and J are TRBV4-1 and TRBJ1-5; tentative D call: TRBD1 (5 bases). Germline CDR1 MGHRA, CDR2 YSYEKL. The CDR3 length is 17 residues. Deletions cut 0 bases from V and 4 bases from J, with 16 bases between. DNA of the CDR3: TGCGCCAGCAGCCAAGAACCAGCTCAGGGTGCGAATCAGCCCCAGCATTTT. Translated, it gives CASSQEPAQGANQPQHF.

V usage is TRBV30 and J usage is TRBJ1-6; D is uncertain. With 3 bases removed from V and 0 bases from J, the gap between germline ends came to 9 bases. The CDR3 consists of 15 residues. CDR1 is GTSNPN, CDR2 SVGIG, per germline (reference sequence). CDR3 sequence (DNA): TGTGCCTGGAGAGCTGGTAGCTCCTATAATTCACCCCTCCACTTT. It encodes CAWRAGSSYNSPLHF.

This clonotype was found many times. The chain joins TRBV12-3 or TRBV12-4 to TRBJ1-4; no reliable D call. This CDR3 has 15 residues. Trimming stripped 6 bases from V and 11 bases from J, with 22 bases between. As DNA, the CDR3 is TGTGCCAGCAGCCCCCCCCAGCCCCGGATGCCTAAACTGTTTTTT. Protein sequence: CASSPPQPRMPKLFF.

With respect to this clonotype: The germline gene is not matched at one end of the junction; a read error may be the cause. The rearrangement joins TRBV2 to TRBJ1-1; no clear D. Germline V gene lookup returns CDR1 SNHLY and CDR2 FYNNEI. This CDR3 is built from 14 residues. The CDR3 sequence is CASSEATTNTEAFF. As DNA, the CDR3 is TGTGCCAGCAGTGAAGCAACTACGAACACCGAAGCTTTCTTT.

This clonotype has just a few counts. J is TRBJ1-6 and V is TRBV3-1, with 8 bases lining up with TRBD1. In germline, CDR1 is LGHDT, CDR2 YNNKEL (reference sequence). V lost 1 base and J lost 7; bases outside the gene matches: 6. The CDR3 is 16 residues long. The CDR3 DNA is TGTGCCAGCAGCCAAGGGGCGCGGACAGGGAATTCACCCCTCCACTTT. The encoded protein is CASSQGARTGNSPLHF.

In its sample, this clonotype was seen many times. The chain recombines TRBV20-1 with TRBJ2-7; the match to TRBD1 covers 8 bases. The ends lost 2 bases at V and 5 bases at J; junction bases unmatched: 5. CDR1 and CDR2 from the germline V gene are DFQATT and SNEGSKA (reference sequence). This CDR3 has 13 amino acids. CDR3 loop: CSARRQGSNEQYF. In DNA, the CDR3 is TGCAGTGCTAGAAGACAGGGGTCTAACGAGCAGTACTTC.

This chain uses TRBV13 with TRBJ1-3; TRBD1 aligns across 7 bases. The CDR3 extends over 14 amino acids. Per the germline V gene, CDR1 is PRHDT and CDR2 is FYEKMQ (reference sequence). The J segment lost 3 bases and the V segment lost 4 bases, leaving 3 bases of the junction unmatched. CDR3 DNA: TGTGCCAGCAGCTCGACAGGGTATGGAAACACCATATATTTT. It translates to CASSSTGYGNTIYF.

V usage is TRBV19 and J usage is TRBJ1-5; D remains ambiguous. This CDR3 is built from 15 residues. Trimming cost V 5 bases and J 0 bases, with 11 bases left between them. The germline V gene encodes CDR1 LNHDA and CDR2 SQIVND (reference sequence). CDR3 DNA sequence: TGTGCCAGTAGTCGGGCTTACCTTAGCAATCAGCCCCAGCATTTT. This encodes CASSRAYLSNQPQHF.

This clonotype was seen a few times. For the CDR3, the DNA is TGTGCCAGTACCGAGCTAGGAGACGGGAACTATGGCTACACCTTC. This encodes CASTELGDGNYGYTF. The chain uses TRBV19 and TRBJ1-2; no clear D gene. Germline lookup yields CDR1 LNHDA and CDR2 SQIVND (reference sequence). V was shortened by 7 bases and J by 2 bases, with 17 bases between the two germline ends. The length of the CDR3 is 15 residues.

Here the CDR3 reads CASSSIFPGQGLNEQFF. CDR3 nucleotides: TGCGCCAGCAGCTCGATCTTCCCGGGACAGGGTTTGAATGAGCAGTTCTTC. The chain is built from TRBV5-1 and TRBJ2-1; 9 positions agree with TRBD1. The germline V gene has CDR1 SGHRS and CDR2 YFSETQ. Losses at the gene ends were 3 bases for V and 7 bases for J; bases not matched to a gene: 14. CDR3 length: 17 amino acids.

This clonotype was picked up a small number of times. V usage is TRBV27 and J usage is TRBJ2-3; TRBD2 aligns across 7 bases. CDR1 MNHEY and CDR2 SMNVEV come from the germline V gene (reference sequence). V lost 7 bases to trimming and J lost 2 bases; unmatched junction nucleotides: 9. The CDR3 is 15 residues long. CDR3 loop: CASTLAGDSTDTQYF. CDR3 bases: TGTGCCAGCACCTTGGCGGGGGACTCCACAGATACGCAGTATTTT.

This clonotype showed up just a few times. The rearrangement links TRBV13 to TRBJ1-4; 10 bases are a match to TRBD1. CDR1 and CDR2 from the germline V gene are PRHDT and FYEKMQ (reference sequence). The junction had 9 bases not matched to a gene; V was cut back by 5 bases and J by 3 bases. CDR3 size: 17 residues. For the CDR3, the DNA is TGTGCCAGCAGCCCTAGGACAGGGGGGAAGGCTAATGAAAAACTGTTTTTT. This translates into CASSPRTGGKANEKLFF.

The rearrangement joins TRBV19 to TRBJ2-6; D may be TRBD2 (6 bases). V lost 7 bases and J lost 0, with 16 bases in between. CDR3 length equals 17 residues. CDR1 and CDR2 from the germline V gene are LNHDA and SQIVND (reference sequence). DNA of the CDR3: TGTGCCAGTAAGCTCGGAGGGCGGAGCTCTGGGGCCAACGTCCTGACTTTC. Amino acid sequence: CASKLGGRSSGANVLTF.

The V and J genes are TRBV10-3 and TRBJ2-1; 10 nucleotides line up with TRBD1. The ends lost 10 bases at V and 2 bases at J; junction bases unmatched: 8. The CDR3 has 15 residues. Germline values: CDR1 ENHRY, CDR2 SYGVKD. In nucleotides, the CDR3 is TGTGCCACCACAGACGGGACAGGGGCCTACAATGAGCAGTTCTTC. Amino acid sequence: CATTDGTGAYNEQFF.

The table lists this clonotype with many counts. The CDR3 loop is CASSPFQGSEAFF. DNA of the CDR3: TGTGCCAGCAGCCCGTTTCAGGGAAGTGAAGCTTTCTTT. The chain links TRBV7-3 to TRBJ1-1; a possible D gene is TRBD1 (5 bases). This CDR3 spans 13 amino acids. Germline CDR1 is SGHTA and CDR2 is FQGTGA. V was trimmed by 5 bases and J by 7 bases, leaving 14 bases between them.

The V call is TRBV10-1, the J call TRBJ1-2; D remains ambiguous. The germline V gene encodes CDR1 WNHNN and CDR2 SYGVQD (reference sequence). V was pared by 4 bases and J by 3 bases, with 9 bases between. This CDR3 is 13 amino acids long. The CDR3 spells CASSAGYDYGYTF. CDR3 bases: TGCGCCAGCAGTGCTGGGTACGACTATGGCTACACCTTC.

This clonotype has a count of ten or more. V usage is TRBV12-3 or TRBV12-4 and J usage is TRBJ1-6; 8 bases map to TRBD1. Trimming took 6 bases from V and 1 from J; bases not matched to a gene: 5. The CDR3 loop spans 16 amino acids. DNA of the CDR3: TGTGCCAGCAGCTCAGGGGGCTGGTCCTATAATTCACCCCTCCACTTT. Its protein product is CASSSGGWSYNSPLHF.

The rearrangement links TRBV15 to TRBJ2-7; possible D gene TRBD1, 5 bases. V was cut by 1 base and J by 3 bases, with 10 bases left in between. Germline loops: CDR1 LNHNV, CDR2 YYDKDF (reference sequence). The CDR3 runs 14 residues. The CDR3 sequence is CATSRADSYYEQYF. CDR3 nucleotides: TGTGCCACCAGCAGAGCCGACAGCTACTACGAGCAGTACTTC.

A few counts support this clonotype. The chain joins TRBV12-3 or TRBV12-4 to TRBJ1-5; 8 bases are a match to TRBD1. The CDR3 consists of 15 residues. Trimming removed 6 bases from V and 2 bases from J; junction bases left unmatched: 6. CDR3 amino acids: CASRDRGSRNQPQHF. The CDR3 DNA follows: TGTGCCAGCAGAGACAGGGGATCGCGCAATCAGCCCCAGCATTTT.

About this clonotype itself: One base away lies a much larger clone, so this may be a sequencing read error. The J gene is TRBJ1-4, the V gene TRBV3-1; D not certain. Germline V CDR1 and CDR2: LGHDT, YNNKEL (reference sequence). The CDR3 is 15 amino acids. CDR3 sequence reads: CASSQGAGQDEELFF. In DNA form, the CDR3 reads TGTGCCAGCAGCCAAGGGGCGGGTCAAGATGAAGAACTGTTTTTT.